Listed here are 30 T cell receptor beta chains from one sample, sequenced in a study of T cells in Graves' hyperthyroidism and ophthalmopathy (dated by TCRdb to about 2019). The method behind the library was multiplex PCR. The sequencer was an Illumina HiSeq 2000. TCR beta CDR3 regions were amplified from RNA transcripts. The first round of RT-PCR for the TCR CDR3 was performed with the HTBI primer set and the Qiagen OneStep RT-PCR kit. TCRdb redid the processing of the public reads, applying fastp at Q25 and MiXCR, and retained in-frame beta chains. Every entry covers one CDR3 protein and lists the most common genes and DNA from its rows. The sample table holds some 350,000 distinct CDR3 sequences, of which just under 25% were seen once. The top ten constitute about 70% of the sample. The sequenced sample was blood. The receptors were sampled from a man in his fifties or sixties with Graves' hyperthyroidism.

Note on this clonotype: This may arise from a read error, as a much more abundant clone is one base away. The V and J genes are TRBV2 and TRBJ2-2, with D uncertain. Germline loops: CDR1 SNHLY, CDR2 FYNNEI. The V end was cut by 6 bases, the J end by 2 bases, with 4 bases between. The CDR3 runs 12 residues. CDR3 sequence reads: CASRDNTGELFF. The CDR3 DNA reads as TGTGCCAGCAGGGACAACACCGGGGAGCTGTTTTTT.

This clonotype was picked up a small number of times. The V gene is TRBV5-1, the J gene TRBJ2-1; no clear D gene. The CDR3 runs to 12 residues. Germline CDR1 reads SGHRS; CDR2 reads YFSETQ. V was clipped by 0 bases and J by 11 bases, with 9 bases between them. This CDR3 is CASSLGPEKQFF. The CDR3 nucleotides are TGCGCCAGCAGCTTGGGTCCCGAGAAGCAGTTCTTC.

The chain carries TRBV2 and TRBJ1-2, with 7 bases that match TRBD1. CDR1 and CDR2 (germline): SNHLY, FYNNEI. The CDR3 spans 15 residues. The V and J ends lost 5 bases and 8 bases, in that order; junction bases with no gene match: 14. For the CDR3, the DNA is TGTGCCAGCAGTCCCTCGCCGACAGGGAGAGAAGGCTACACCTTC. Its translation is CASSPSPTGREGYTF.

This clonotype occurred many times. The chain has TRBV7-3 and TRBJ2-1; TRBD2 is a possible D gene (6 bases). Germline CDR1 and CDR2: SGHTA and FQGTGA. The CDR3 spans 15 residues. Between the trimmed V and J ends, which lost 5 bases and 6 bases, there was a span of 17 bases. The CDR3 nucleotides read TGTGCCAGCAGCCCGGGGAGGTCCCCCGTCAATGAGCAGTTCTTC. Translating it yields CASSPGRSPVNEQFF.

V is TRBV10-3 and J is TRBJ1-2, with D uncertain. This CDR3 spans 16 amino acids. CDR1 is ENHRY, CDR2 SYGVKD, per germline. Between the trimmed V and J ends, which lost 3 bases and 0 bases, there was a span of 14 bases. This CDR3 reads CAISDLRPIANYGYTF. For the CDR3, the DNA is TGTGCCATCAGTGACCTCAGACCTATAGCTAACTATGGCTACACCTTC.

This chain links TRBV28 with TRBJ2-5; 7 bases fit TRBD1. The germline V gene encodes CDR1 MDHEN and CDR2 SYDVKM. Unmatched junction bases numbered 3, after V lost 5 bases and J lost 0 bases. CDR3 length: 14 amino acids. CDR3 protein: CASSLGTDQETQYF. The CDR3 bases are TGTGCCAGCAGTCTAGGGACAGACCAAGAGACCCAGTACTTC.

The chain recombines TRBV20-1 with TRBJ2-3; possibly TRBD2 for D (6 bases). The length of the CDR3 is 14 residues. Germline V gene sequence: CDR1 DFQATT, CDR2 SNEGSKA (reference sequence). Trimming stripped 4 bases from V and 0 bases from J, with 11 bases between. The CDR3 loop is CSATLASSTDTQYF. CDR3 DNA: TGCAGTGCTACACTAGCCTCAAGCACAGATACGCAGTATTTT.

In this sample, this clonotype turned up a few times. The chain is built from TRBV12-3 or TRBV12-4 and TRBJ2-1; possible D gene TRBD2, 6 bases. CDR3 size: 14 residues. The V end lost 7 bases, the J end lost 9 bases, and 19 bases lay between the germline ends. The CDR3 is CASKKVEGRGEQFF. CDR3 nucleotide sequence: TGTGCCAGCAAAAAAGTGGAGGGTAGAGGTGAGCAGTTCTTC.

The gene calls are TRBV5-1 and TRBJ2-3; D not resolved. Germline V lookup: CDR1 SGHRS, CDR2 YFSETQ. The CDR3 extends over 14 amino acids. V was shortened by 4 bases and J by 2 bases, with 11 bases between the two germline ends. The CDR3 is CASSPSDPTDTQYF. The DNA of the CDR3 is TGCGCCAGCAGCCCTTCGGACCCCACAGATACGCAGTATTTT.

This chain uses TRBV5-6 with TRBJ2-2, with TRBD1 as a possible D gene (5 bases). V was shortened by 4 bases and J by 0 bases, with 16 bases between the two germline ends. Per germline, CDR1 SGHDT and CDR2 YYEEEE. The CDR3 runs to 17 residues. The CDR3 is CASSPLPKTANTGELFF. The CDR3 bases are TGTGCCAGCAGCCCATTACCGAAGACAGCGAACACCGGGGAGCTGTTTTTT.

Worth noting for this clonotype: With a much larger clone just one base away, this may be a read error. This rearrangement joins TRBV20-1 to TRBJ2-3; TRBD1 might be the D (6 bases). The germline V gene has CDR1 DFQATT and CDR2 SNEGSKA (reference sequence). The length of the CDR3 is 13 residues. The chain's CDR3 is CSASPGDTDTPYF. The CDR3 DNA reads as TGCAGTGCTAGTCCAGGGGACACAGATACGCCGTATTTT.

This clonotype was observed at least ten times. DNA for the CDR3: TGTGCCAGCAGCTTGGGGGTCGAGGGGGGCGAGCAGTACTTC. This sequence encodes CASSLGVEGGEQYF. The chain carries TRBV7-6 and TRBJ2-7; possibly TRBD1 or TRBD2 for D (6 bases each). There are 14 residues in the CDR3. Germline CDR1 is SGHVS and CDR2 is FNYEAQ. Trimming took off 3 bases at V and 6 bases at J, with 15 bases between the two ends. Complete variable domain (other parts from reference TRBV7-6 and TRBJ2-7): GAGVSQSPRYKVTKRGQDVALRCDPISGHVSLYWYRQALGQGPEFLTYFNYEAQQDKSGLPNDRFSAERPEGSISTLTIQRTEQRDSAMYRCASSLGVEGGEQYFGPGTRLTVT.

The J gene is TRBJ2-2, the V gene TRBV2; TRBD2 might be the D (5 bases). Germline V CDR1 and CDR2: SNHLY, FYNNEI. The germline V and J ends were trimmed by 8 bases and 0 bases, with 13 bases remaining between them. CDR3 size: 15 residues. CDR3 sequence (DNA): TGTGCCAGCTCTCCTGAGCGGCCGAACACCGGGGAGCTGTTTTTT. This translates into CASSPERPNTGELFF.

This clonotype appeared a single time. One end of the junction is discordant with germline, which a read error may explain. The DNA for the CDR3 is TGTGTCAGCAGCTTAGCAGGCGTTACCGGGGAGCTGTTTTTT. It encodes CVSSLAGVTGELFF. V is TRBV11-1 and J is TRBJ2-2; D gene ambiguous. This CDR3 has 14 amino acids. CDR1 and CDR2 from the germline V gene are SGHAT and FQDESV (reference sequence).

This clonotype has more than one count but fewer than ten. The CDR3 DNA sequence: TGTGCCAGCAGTATCGATAGGACAGGGGCTGGCAATCAGCCCCAGCATTTT. This sequence encodes CASSIDRTGAGNQPQHF. This chain links TRBV12-3 or TRBV12-4 with TRBJ1-5; 9 bases map to TRBD1. V lost 5 bases to trimming and J lost 2 bases; unmatched junction nucleotides: 10. This CDR3 contains 17 residues.

The J gene is TRBJ2-3, the V gene TRBV6-1, with D possibly TRBD1 on 6 matching bases. The CDR3 totals 18 residues. Trimming stripped 6 bases from V and 0 bases from J, with 22 bases between. Germline CDR1 MNHNS, CDR2 SASEGT. The CDR3 sequence is CASRPPRFGQPSTDTQYF. DNA of the CDR3: TGTGCCAGCAGGCCCCCGCGATTTGGACAGCCTAGCACAGATACGCAGTATTTT.

A word on this clonotype: One end of the junction fails to match germline, which may point to a read error. This chain joins TRBV4-1 and TRBJ2-7; D ambiguous. CDR3 length equals 15 residues. Germline V gene lookup returns CDR1 MGHRA and CDR2 YSYEKL. CDR3 sequence (DNA): TGCGCCAGCGGCCAAGTGGAGCACGGAGCCTACGAGCAGTACTTC. As protein: CASGQVEHGAYEQYF.

J is TRBJ1-1 and V is TRBV5-1, with D perhaps TRBD1 (6 bases). CDR3 size: 16 residues. The germline CDR1 and CDR2 sequences are SGHRS and YFSETQ. Trimming left V 0 bases short and J 0 bases short, with 12 bases between. Here the CDR3 DNA reads TGCGCCAGCAGCTTGGTTAGGGGGTCCTTGAACACTGAAGCTTTCTTT. This encodes CASSLVRGSLNTEAFF.

This clonotype appeared a few times. This chain links TRBV24-1 with TRBJ2-3; D not resolved. Germline V gene data show CDR1 as KGHDR and CDR2 as SFDVKD. The CDR3 is 11 residues long. Trimming removed 9 bases from V and 5 bases from J, with 8 bases in between. The CDR3 DNA reads TGTGCCACCGCTCGACTAGATACGCAGTATTTT. It encodes CATARLDTQYF.

This clonotype was counted many times. This chain links TRBV30 with TRBJ2-3, with 7 bases aligning to TRBD1. V was clipped by 0 bases and J by 6 bases; unmatched bases: 6. Looked up from germline, CDR1 is GTSNPN and CDR2 is SVGIG (reference sequence). This CDR3 region has 14 residues. CDR3 bases: TGTGCCTGGAGTGTTAAGGGGGCGAGGGATACGCAGTATTTT. Translation gives CAWSVKGARDTQYF.

The chain is built from TRBV29-1 and TRBJ2-7; no reliable D call. CDR1 is SQVTM, CDR2 ANQGSEA, per germline. This CDR3 is built from 10 residues. The V end was cut by 6 bases, the J end by 7 bases, with 10 bases between. The CDR3 loop is CSVALGEQYF. CDR3 in DNA: TGCAGCGTCGCACTGGGGGAGCAGTACTTC.

In its sample, this clonotype was seen a few times. The chain recombines TRBV28 with TRBJ2-2; TRBD2 aligns across 8 bases. The germline gives CDR1 MDHEN, CDR2 SYDVKM. V lost 6 bases, J lost 4 bases, and 7 bases stayed unmatched. The CDR3 is 15 residues long. CDR3 loop: CASRTGTRGTGELFF. The CDR3 DNA reads as TGTGCCAGCAGAACCGGGACTAGGGGCACCGGGGAGCTGTTTTTT. Together with reference TRBV28 and TRBJ2-2, the CDR3 gives the full variable domain: DVKVTQSSRYLVKRTGEKVFLECVQDMDHENMFWYRQDPGLGLRLIYFSYDVKMKEKGDIPEGYSVSREKKERFSLILESASTNQTSMYLCASRTGTRGTGELFFGEGSRLTVL.

The sample holds a few counts of this clonotype. The chain has TRBV7-9 and TRBJ2-7, with a weak D call TRBD1 (5 bases). Germline V gene lookup returns CDR1 SEHNR and CDR2 FQNEAQ (reference sequence). V was cut by 5 bases and J by 4 bases, with 15 bases left in between. This CDR3 has 14 residues. The CDR3, as DNA: TGTGCCAGCAGCCAGGATGGGGCTCGATACGAGCAGTACTTC. Translated, it gives CASSQDGARYEQYF. Full variable domain (outside the CDR3, taken from reference TRBV7-9 and TRBJ2-7): DTGVSQNPRHKITKRGQNVTFRCDPISEHNRLYWYRQTLGQGPEFLTYFQNEAQLEKSRLLSDRFSAERPKGSFSTLEIQRTEQGDSAMYLCASSQDGARYEQYFGPGTRLTVT.

This sequence joins TRBV2 and TRBJ1-5; 7 nucleotides agree with TRBD1. V shed 7 bases, J shed 3 bases, and the junction held 9 bases outside the gene matches. Per the germline V gene, CDR1 is SNHLY and CDR2 is FYNNEI. The CDR3 loop spans 15 amino acids. The CDR3 loop reads CASKTGTAVNQPQHF. The CDR3 nucleotides are TGTGCCAGCAAAACCGGGACAGCGGTCAATCAGCCCCAGCATTTT. Together with reference TRBV2 and TRBJ1-5, the CDR3 gives the full variable domain: EPEVTQTPSHQVTQMGQEVILRCVPISNHLYFYWYRQILGQKVEFLVSFYNNEISEKSEIFDDQFSVERPDGSNFTLKIRSTKLEDSAMYFCASKTGTAVNQPQHFGDGTRLSIL.

This clonotype was observed many times. V is TRBV28 and J is TRBJ2-7; TRBD2 might be the D (6 bases). The CDR3 extends over 13 amino acids. Germline-derived CDR1 and CDR2 are MDHEN and SYDVKM. Trimming stripped 5 bases from V and 6 bases from J, with 14 bases between. The CDR3 DNA is TGTGCCAGCAGTCCACTTTGGAGGGGCGAGCAGTACTTC. This sequence encodes CASSPLWRGEQYF.

This clonotype was counted ten times or more. The chain couples TRBV7-6 to TRBJ2-1, with TRBD2 as a possible D gene (6 bases). CDR1 SGHVS and CDR2 FNYEAQ come from the germline V gene. CDR3 size: 18 residues. The ends were cut back, 1 base at V and 4 bases at J, with 20 bases in the middle. CDR3 bases: TGTGCCAGCAGCTTAGGGGGTCGCTCTGGCGGGGCGTACAATGAGCAGTTCTTC. It translates to CASSLGGRSGGAYNEQFF. The full variable domain, with the rest looked up from reference TRBV7-6 and TRBJ2-1, is GAGVSQSPRYKVTKRGQDVALRCDPISGHVSLYWYRQALGQGPEFLTYFNYEAQQDKSGLPNDRFSAERPEGSISTLTIQRTEQRDSAMYRCASSLGGRSGGAYNEQFFGPGTRLTVL.

V gene TRBV6-1 combines with J gene TRBJ2-5; TRBD2 agrees at 12 bases. With V trimmed by 2 bases and J by 5 bases, 6 bases remained unmatched. The CDR3 loop spans 16 amino acids. CDR1 and CDR2 from the germline V gene are MNHNS and SASEGT. CDR3 in amino acids: CASSELASGRGETQYF. CDR3 nucleotide sequence: TGTGCCAGCAGTGAACTGGCTAGCGGGAGGGGGGAGACCCAGTACTTC.

This clonotype turned up a few times. The CDR3: CASSLHLETSGSRSYEQYF. DNA of the CDR3: TGTGCCAGCAGTTTACATCTCGAGACTAGCGGGAGCCGGAGCTACGAGCAGTACTTC. The chain is built from TRBV27 and TRBJ2-7, with TRBD2 matching over 12 bases. Germline V gives CDR1 MNHEY, CDR2 SMNVEV (reference sequence). CDR3 size: 19 residues. With 2 bases clipped from V and 3 bases from J, the junction kept 14 bases outside the gene matches.

The rearrangement joins TRBV27 to TRBJ2-7; TRBD2 aligns across 7 bases. CDR3 length: 15 residues. Trimming cost V 2 bases and J 1 base; bases outside gene matches: 5. The germline V gene has CDR1 MNHEY and CDR2 SMNVEV (reference sequence). The CDR3 DNA is TGTGCCAGCAGTTTAAGCCTAGCGGTATCCTACGAGCAGTACTTC. The encoded protein is CASSLSLAVSYEQYF.

In this sample, this clonotype turned up a few times. The chain recombines TRBV12-3 or TRBV12-4 with TRBJ1-1; tentatively, D is TRBD1 (5 bases). V lost 7 bases, J lost 1 base, and 13 bases lay in between. This CDR3 has 14 residues. The CDR3 sequence is CASTRVGGNTEAFF. The CDR3 nucleotides read TGTGCCAGCACCAGGGTCGGGGGGAACACTGAAGCTTTCTTT.